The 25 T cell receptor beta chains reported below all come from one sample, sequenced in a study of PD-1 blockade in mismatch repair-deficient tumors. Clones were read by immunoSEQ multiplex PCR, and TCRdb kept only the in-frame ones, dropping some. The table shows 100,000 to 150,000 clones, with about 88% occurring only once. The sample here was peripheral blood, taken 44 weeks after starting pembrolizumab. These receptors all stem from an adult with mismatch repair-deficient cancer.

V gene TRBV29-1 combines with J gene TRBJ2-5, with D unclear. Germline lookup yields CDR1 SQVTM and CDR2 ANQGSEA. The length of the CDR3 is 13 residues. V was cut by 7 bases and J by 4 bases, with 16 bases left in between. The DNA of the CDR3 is TGCAGCGCGGGTCTAATCACGCCAGAGACCCAGTACTTC. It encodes CSAGLITPETQYF.

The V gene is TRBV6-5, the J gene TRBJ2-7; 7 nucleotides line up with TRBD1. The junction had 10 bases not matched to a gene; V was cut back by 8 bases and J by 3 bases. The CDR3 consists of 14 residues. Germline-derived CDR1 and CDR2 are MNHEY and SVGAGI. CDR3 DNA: TGTGCCAGCCGGACTGGGGCAGGGGGCTACGAGCAGTACTTC. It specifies CASRTGAGGYEQYF.

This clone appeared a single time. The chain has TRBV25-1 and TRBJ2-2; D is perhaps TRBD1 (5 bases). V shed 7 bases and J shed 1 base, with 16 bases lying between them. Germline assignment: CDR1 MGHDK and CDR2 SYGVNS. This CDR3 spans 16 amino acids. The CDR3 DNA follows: TGTGCCAGCACCCCGTCAGGGTTAGTGAACACCGGGGAGCTGTTTTTT. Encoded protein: CASTPSGLVNTGELFF.

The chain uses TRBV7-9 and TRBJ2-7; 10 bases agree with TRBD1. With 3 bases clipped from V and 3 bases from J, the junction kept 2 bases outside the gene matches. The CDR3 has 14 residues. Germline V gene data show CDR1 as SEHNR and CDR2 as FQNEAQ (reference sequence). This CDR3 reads CASSFGQGDYEQYF. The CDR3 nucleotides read TGTGCCAGCAGCTTTGGACAGGGGGACTACGAGCAGTACTTC.

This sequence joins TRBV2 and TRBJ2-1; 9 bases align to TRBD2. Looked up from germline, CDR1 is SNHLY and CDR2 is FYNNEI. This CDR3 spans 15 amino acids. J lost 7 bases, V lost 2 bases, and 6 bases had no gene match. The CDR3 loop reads CASSEMREGPNEQFF. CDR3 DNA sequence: TGTGCCAGCAGTGAAATGCGGGAGGGCCCTAATGAGCAGTTCTTC.

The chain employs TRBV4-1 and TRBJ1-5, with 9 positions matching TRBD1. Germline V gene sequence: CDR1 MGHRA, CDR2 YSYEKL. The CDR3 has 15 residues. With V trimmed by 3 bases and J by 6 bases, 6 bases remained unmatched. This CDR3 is CASSQVTGGGQPQHF. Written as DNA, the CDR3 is TGCGCCAGCAGCCAGGTGACAGGGGGTGGTCAGCCCCAGCATTTT.

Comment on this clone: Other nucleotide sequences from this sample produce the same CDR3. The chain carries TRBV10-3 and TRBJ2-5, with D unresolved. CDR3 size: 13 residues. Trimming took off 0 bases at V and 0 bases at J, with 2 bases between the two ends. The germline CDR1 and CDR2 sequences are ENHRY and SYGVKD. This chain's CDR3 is CAISESNQETQYF. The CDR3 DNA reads TGTGCCATCAGTGAGTCGAACCAAGAGACCCAGTACTTC.

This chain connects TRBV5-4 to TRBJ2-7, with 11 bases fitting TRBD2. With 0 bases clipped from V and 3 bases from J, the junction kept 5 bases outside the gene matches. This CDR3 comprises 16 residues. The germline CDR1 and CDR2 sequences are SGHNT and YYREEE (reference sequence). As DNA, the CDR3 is TGTGCCAGCAGCTTGGGCCGGGGACTAGCGGTCTACGAGCAGTACTTC. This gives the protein CASSLGRGLAVYEQYF.

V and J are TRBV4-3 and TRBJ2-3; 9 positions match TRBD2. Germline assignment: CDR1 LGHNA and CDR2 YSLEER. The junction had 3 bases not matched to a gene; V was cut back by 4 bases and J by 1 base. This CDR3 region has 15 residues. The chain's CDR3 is CASSPWTSGTDTQYF. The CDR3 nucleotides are TGCGCCAGCAGCCCCTGGACTAGCGGCACAGATACGCAGTATTTT.

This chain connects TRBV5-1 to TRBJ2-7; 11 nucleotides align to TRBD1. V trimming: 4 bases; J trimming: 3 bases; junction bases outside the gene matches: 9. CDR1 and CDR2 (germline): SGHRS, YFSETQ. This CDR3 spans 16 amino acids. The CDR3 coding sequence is TGCGCCAGCAGCGTCTCCTCCGGGACAGGGGGCTACGAGCAGTACTTC. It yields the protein CASSVSSGTGGYEQYF.

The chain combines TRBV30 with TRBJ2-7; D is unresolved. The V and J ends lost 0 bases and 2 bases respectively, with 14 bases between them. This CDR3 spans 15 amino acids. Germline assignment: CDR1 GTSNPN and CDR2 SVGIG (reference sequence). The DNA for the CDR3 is TGTGCCTGGAGTGTAGGGCAGGCTCCCACCTACGAGCAGTACTTC. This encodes CAWSVGQAPTYEQYF.

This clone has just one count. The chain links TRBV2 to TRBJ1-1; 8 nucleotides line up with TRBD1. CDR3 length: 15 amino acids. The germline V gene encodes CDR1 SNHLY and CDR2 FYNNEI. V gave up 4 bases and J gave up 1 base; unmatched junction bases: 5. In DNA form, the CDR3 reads TGTGCCAGCAGTGTAGAACAGGGGGGGAACACTGAAGCTTTCTTT. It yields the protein CASSVEQGGNTEAFF.

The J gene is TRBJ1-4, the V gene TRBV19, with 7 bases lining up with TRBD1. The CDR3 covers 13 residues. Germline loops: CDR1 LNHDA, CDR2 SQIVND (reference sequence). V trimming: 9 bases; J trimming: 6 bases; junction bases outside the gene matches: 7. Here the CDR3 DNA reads TGTGCCAGCAACCGGGACAGAGATGAAAAACTGTTTTTT. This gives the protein CASNRDRDEKLFF.

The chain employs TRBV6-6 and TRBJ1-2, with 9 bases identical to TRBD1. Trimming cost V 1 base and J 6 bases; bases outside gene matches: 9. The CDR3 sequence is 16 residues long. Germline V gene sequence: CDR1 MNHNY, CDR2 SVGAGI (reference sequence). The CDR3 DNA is TGTGCCAGCAGTTACTTATCAAGGGACAGGGCGAATGGCTACACCTTC. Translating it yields CASSYLSRDRANGYTF.

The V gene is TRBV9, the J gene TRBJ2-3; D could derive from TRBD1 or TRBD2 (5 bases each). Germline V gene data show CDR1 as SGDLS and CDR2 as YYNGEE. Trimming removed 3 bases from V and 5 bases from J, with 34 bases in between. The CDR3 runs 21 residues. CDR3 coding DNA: TGTGCCAGCAGCGCGTCTACGGGACGGATCCTTCCTTGGAGTAACGGAGATACGCAGTATTTT. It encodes CASSASTGRILPWSNGDTQYF.

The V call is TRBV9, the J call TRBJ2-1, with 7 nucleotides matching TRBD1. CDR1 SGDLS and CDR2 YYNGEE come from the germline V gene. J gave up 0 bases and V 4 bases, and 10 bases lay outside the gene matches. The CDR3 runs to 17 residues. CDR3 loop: CASSQLTDRFSYNEQFF. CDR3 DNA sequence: TGTGCCAGCAGCCAATTAACGGACAGGTTCTCCTACAATGAGCAGTTCTTC.

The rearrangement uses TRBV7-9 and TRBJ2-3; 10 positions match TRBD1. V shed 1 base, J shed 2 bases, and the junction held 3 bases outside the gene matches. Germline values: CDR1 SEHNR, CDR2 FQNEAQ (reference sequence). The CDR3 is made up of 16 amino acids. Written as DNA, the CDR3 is TGTGCCAGCAGCTTAGGGGGGACAGGGGCCACAGATACGCAGTATTTT. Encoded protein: CASSLGGTGATDTQYF.

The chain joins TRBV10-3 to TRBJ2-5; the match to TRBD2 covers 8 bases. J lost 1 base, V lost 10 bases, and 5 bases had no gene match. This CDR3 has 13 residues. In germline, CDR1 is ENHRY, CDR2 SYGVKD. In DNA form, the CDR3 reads TGTGCCACCAAGGGGACTAGCCAAGAGACCCAGTACTTC. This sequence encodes CATKGTSQETQYF.

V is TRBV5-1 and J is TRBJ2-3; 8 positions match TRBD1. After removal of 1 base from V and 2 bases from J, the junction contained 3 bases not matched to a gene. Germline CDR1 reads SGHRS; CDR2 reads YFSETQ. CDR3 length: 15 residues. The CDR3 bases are TGCGCCAGCAGCTTGCAGGGGGCGGACACAGATACGCAGTATTTT. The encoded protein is CASSLQGADTDTQYF.

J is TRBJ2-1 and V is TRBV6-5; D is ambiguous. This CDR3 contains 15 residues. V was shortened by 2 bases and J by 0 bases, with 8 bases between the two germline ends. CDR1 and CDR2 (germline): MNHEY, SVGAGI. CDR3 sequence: CASSYLGGSYNEQFF. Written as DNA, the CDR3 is TGTGCCAGCAGTTACCTAGGTGGCTCCTACAATGAGCAGTTCTTC.

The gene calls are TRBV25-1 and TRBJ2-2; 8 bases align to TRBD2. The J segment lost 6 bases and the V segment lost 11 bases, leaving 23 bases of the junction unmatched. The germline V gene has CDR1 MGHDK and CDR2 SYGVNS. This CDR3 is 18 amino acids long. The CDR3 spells CAPMLDCDQREPAGELFF. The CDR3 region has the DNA TGTGCCCCAATGTTGGACTGCGACCAGCGGGAGCCGGCCGGGGAGCTGTTTTTT.

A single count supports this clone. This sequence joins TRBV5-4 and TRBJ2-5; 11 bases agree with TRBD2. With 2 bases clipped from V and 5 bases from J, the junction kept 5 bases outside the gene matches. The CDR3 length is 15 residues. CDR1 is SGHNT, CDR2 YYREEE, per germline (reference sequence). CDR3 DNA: TGTGCCAGCAGCTTTAGCGGGAGGGCCGGGGAGACCCAGTACTTC. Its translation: CASSFSGRAGETQYF.

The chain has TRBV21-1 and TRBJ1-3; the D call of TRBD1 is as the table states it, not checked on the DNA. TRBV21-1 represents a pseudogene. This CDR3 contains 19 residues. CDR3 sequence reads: CASSKAPKTVRFSGNTIYF. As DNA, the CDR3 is TGTGCCAGCAGCAAAGCACCAAAGACAGTGAGGTTCTCTGGAAACACCATATATTTT.

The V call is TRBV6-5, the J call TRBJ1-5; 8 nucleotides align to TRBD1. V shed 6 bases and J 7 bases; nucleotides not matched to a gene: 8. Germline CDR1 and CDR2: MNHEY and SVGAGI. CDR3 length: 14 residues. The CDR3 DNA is TGTGCCAGCAGACAGGACAGGGTGGGCCAGCCCCAGCATTTT. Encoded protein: CASRQDRVGQPQHF.

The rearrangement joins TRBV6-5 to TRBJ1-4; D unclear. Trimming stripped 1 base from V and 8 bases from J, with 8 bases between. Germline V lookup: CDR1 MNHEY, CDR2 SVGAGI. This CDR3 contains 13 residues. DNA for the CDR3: TGTGCCAGCAGTTACTTTCCGGGGGAAAAACTGTTTTTT. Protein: CASSYFPGEKLFF.